The 22 T cell receptor beta chains reported below all come from one sample, sequenced in a study of CD8 T cells in Susac syndrome. After extraction with the RNeasy kit, about 0.45 to 1 ug of the RNA was reverse transcribed using random hexamers. TCRdb recomputed calls from the immunoSEQ multiplex PCR reads with MiXCR, one row per CDR3 protein. The sample has roughly 130,000 distinct CDR3 sequences, about 95% seen once. Sequencing was performed on CD4+ T cells from PBMCs. These TCRs come from a human donor with multiple sclerosis.

The chain links TRBV12-3 or TRBV12-4 to TRBJ1-5; possibly TRBD1 for D (5 bases). Between the trimmed V and J ends, which lost 3 bases and 1 base, there was a span of 13 bases. The CDR3 totals 16 residues. DNA of the CDR3: TGTGCCAGCAGTTTCGGGGGTGGTGGGAGCAATCAGCCCCAGCATTTT. Translated: CASSFGGGGSNQPQHF.

The chain has TRBV5-1 and TRBJ2-3; D remains unclear. Trimming stripped 2 bases from V and 2 bases from J, with 9 bases between. The CDR3 contains 14 residues. CDR1 and CDR2 (germline): SGHRS, YFSETQ. CDR3 in amino acids: CASSFGKYTDTQYF. For the CDR3, the DNA is TGCGCCAGCAGCTTTGGAAAGTACACAGATACGCAGTATTTT. Supplemented by reference TRBV5-1 and TRBJ2-3, the full variable domain reads KAGVTQTPRYLIKTRGQQVTLSCSPISGHRSVSWYQQTPGQGLQFLFEYFSETQRNKGNFPGRFSGRQFSNSRSEMNVSTLELGDSALYLCASSFGKYTDTQYFGPGTRLTVL.

The gene calls are TRBV28 and TRBJ2-5; 7 bases are shared with TRBD2. CDR1 and CDR2 from the germline V gene are MDHEN and SYDVKM. The CDR3 contains 13 residues. The trim removed 3 bases at V and 10 bases at J, leaving 8 bases unmatched. As DNA, the CDR3 is TGTGCCAGCAGTTTTGGCGCCGGGGGGAGCCAGTACTTC. Translation: CASSFGAGGSQYF.

The rearrangement links TRBV20-1 to TRBJ2-3; the match to TRBD2 covers 10 bases. The CDR3 consists of 15 residues. Germline V CDR1 and CDR2: DFQATT, SNEGSKA (reference sequence). V was clipped by 3 bases and J by 6 bases; unmatched bases: 9. The CDR3 coding sequence is TGCAGTGCTAGTGGACTAGCGGATACAACGGATACGCAGTATTTT. This sequence encodes CSASGLADTTDTQYF.

The chain employs TRBV5-1 and TRBJ2-5; D is perhaps TRBD2 (5 bases). CDR1 and CDR2 from the germline V gene are SGHRS and YFSETQ. The CDR3 covers 16 residues. With 4 bases removed from V and 4 bases from J, the gap between germline ends came to 20 bases. The CDR3 protein is CASSPRTGLVGETQYF. The CDR3 nucleotides read TGCGCCAGCAGCCCACGGACTGGACTGGTCGGAGAGACCCAGTACTTC. Using reference TRBV5-1 and TRBJ2-5 for the parts outside the CDR3, the full variable domain is KAGVTQTPRYLIKTRGQQVTLSCSPISGHRSVSWYQQTPGQGLQFLFEYFSETQRNKGNFPGRFSGRQFSNSRSEMNVSTLELGDSALYLCASSPRTGLVGETQYFGPGTRLLVL.

The gene calls are TRBV7-9 and TRBJ2-3; the D gene is possibly TRBD2 (5 bases). Between the trimmed V and J ends, which lost 5 bases and 2 bases, there was a span of 14 bases. The CDR3 covers 15 residues. Germline lookup yields CDR1 SEHNR and CDR2 FQNEAQ (reference sequence). The CDR3 bases are TGTGCCAGCAGCCCTGCTGGCGGGCCCACAGATACGCAGTATTTT. This codes for CASSPAGGPTDTQYF. The whole variable domain, remainder taken from reference TRBV7-9 and TRBJ2-3, is DTGVSQNPRHKITKRGQNVTFRCDPISEHNRLYWYRQTLGQGPEFLTYFQNEAQLEKSRLLSDRFSAERPKGSFSTLEIQRTEQGDSAMYLCASSPAGGPTDTQYFGPGTRLTVL.

The chain links TRBV27 to TRBJ2-1; maybe TRBD2 (6 bases). V lost 4 bases, J lost 4 bases, and 17 bases lay in between. The CDR3 length is 16 residues. Per the germline V gene, CDR1 is MNHEY and CDR2 is SMNVEV (reference sequence). This CDR3 is CASSSPRRGVYNEQFF. CDR3 DNA sequence: TGTGCCAGCAGTTCCCCTAGGAGGGGAGTTTACAATGAGCAGTTCTTC.

This chain joins TRBV27 and TRBJ2-5, with D perhaps given as TRBD1 or TRBD2 (5 bases each). Trimming removed 6 bases at V and 3 bases at J, with 14 bases between. This CDR3 has 14 amino acids. Germline values: CDR1 MNHEY, CDR2 SMNVEV (reference sequence). CDR3 region: CASREAGREETQYF. The CDR3 region has the DNA TGTGCCAGCAGGGAGGCGGGCAGGGAAGAGACCCAGTACTTC.

The chain employs TRBV30 and TRBJ2-3, with D uncertain. Germline V gene sequence: CDR1 GTSNPN, CDR2 SVGIG (reference sequence). V was trimmed by 0 bases and J by 6 bases, leaving 10 bases between them. The CDR3 contains 13 residues. CDR3 in amino acids: CAWSVSLTDTQYF. As DNA, the CDR3 is TGTGCCTGGAGTGTTTCGCTCACCGATACGCAGTATTTT.

The gene calls are TRBV6-5 and TRBJ1-1; 9 nucleotides line up with TRBD1. The CDR3 is 14 amino acids. The V and J ends lost 0 bases and 7 bases, in that order; junction bases with no gene match: 3. Looked up from germline, CDR1 is MNHEY and CDR2 is SVGAGI. CDR3 sequence reads: CASSYSGTGIEAFF. CDR3 nucleotides: TGTGCCAGCAGTTACTCCGGGACAGGGATTGAAGCTTTCTTT.

The chain combines TRBV29-1 with TRBJ1-4, with a tentative D call TRBD1 (6 bases). This CDR3 is built from 12 residues. V lost 3 bases and J 8 bases, leaving 10 bases between the germline ends. Germline CDR1 is SQVTM and CDR2 is ANQGSEA. The CDR3 here is CSVEGAQEKLFF. The CDR3 DNA is TGCAGCGTTGAGGGGGCCCAAGAAAAACTGTTTTTT.

The chain combines TRBV24-1 with TRBJ2-1, with 8 bases lining up with TRBD1. The CDR3 loop spans 16 amino acids. Per the germline V gene, CDR1 is KGHDR and CDR2 is SFDVKD. V shed 4 bases and J 8 bases; nucleotides not matched to a gene: 12. In nucleotides, the CDR3 is TGTGCCACCAGTGACCCTGGACAGGGAGGTCGAGATGAGCAGTTCTTC. This codes for CATSDPGQGGRDEQFF.

CDR3 bases: TGCAGTGCTGGGGACGGGACAGTGAGCACAGATACGCAGTATTTT. This encodes CSAGDGTVSTDTQYF. The chain couples TRBV20-1 to TRBJ2-3; 7 bases are shared with TRBD1. J was trimmed by 0 bases and V by 5 bases; bases with no gene match: 8. CDR1 and CDR2 from the germline V gene are DFQATT and SNEGSKA (reference sequence). The CDR3 is 15 residues long.

The chain couples TRBV11-2 to TRBJ2-5; 9 bases match TRBD1. Trimming took 5 bases from V and 7 from J; bases not matched to a gene: 20. The CDR3 covers 18 residues. Germline lookup yields CDR1 SGHAT and CDR2 FQNNGV. CDR3 coding DNA: TGTGCCAGCAGCATATTCGGCCGTATTGAGGGACAGGGAAGGACCCAGTACTTC. Its translation is CASSIFGRIEGQGRTQYF.

The V call is TRBV15, the J call TRBJ2-1; 14 nucleotides line up with TRBD2. CDR1 and CDR2 from the germline V gene are LNHNV and YYDKDF (reference sequence). The CDR3 contains 16 residues. V dropped 1 base and J dropped 7; count of bases not matched to a gene: 3. CDR3 loop: CATSRGLAGGRNEQFF. Here the CDR3 DNA reads TGTGCCACCAGCAGAGGACTAGCGGGGGGGCGAAATGAGCAGTTCTTC.

This clonotype appeared a single time. V and J are TRBV6-6 and TRBJ2-1, with D possibly called TRBD1 or TRBD2 (5 bases each). From germline, CDR1 is MNHNY and CDR2 SVGAGI (reference sequence). Trimming removed 4 bases at V and 14 bases at J, with 15 bases between. This CDR3 spans 12 amino acids. The CDR3 spells CASSSPGREKFF. CDR3 nucleotide sequence: TGTGCCAGCAGTTCACCGGGGCGAGAGAAGTTCTTC.

The chain uses TRBV24-1 and TRBJ2-1; perhaps TRBD1 as D (6 bases). The germline V gene has CDR1 KGHDR and CDR2 SFDVKD. V was clipped by 3 bases and J by 0 bases, with 14 bases between them. This CDR3 has 17 residues. This chain's CDR3 is CATSDQGQLFSYNEQFF. CDR3 in DNA: TGTGCCACCAGTGATCAAGGACAGCTCTTCTCCTACAATGAGCAGTTCTTC.

The chain is built from TRBV15 and TRBJ1-2; 9 positions match TRBD1. This CDR3 is built from 16 residues. Trimming took 3 bases from V and 6 from J; bases not matched to a gene: 11. Germline V gene sequence: CDR1 LNHNV, CDR2 YYDKDF (reference sequence). The CDR3 spells CATSRPHGQGSDGYTF. The DNA for the CDR3 is TGTGCCACCAGCAGGCCCCACGGACAGGGGAGTGATGGCTACACCTTC.

This clonotype was detected once. The chain couples TRBV28 to TRBJ2-1, with no clear D. There are 14 residues in the CDR3. Trimming removed 3 bases at V and 10 bases at J, with 16 bases between. The germline gives CDR1 MDHEN, CDR2 SYDVKM. The CDR3: CASSLSQPKGEQFF. CDR3 DNA sequence: TGTGCCAGCAGTTTGAGCCAGCCCAAGGGAGAGCAGTTCTTC.

The rearrangement links TRBV20-1 to TRBJ2-1; 8 bases fit TRBD2. The CDR3 is 14 amino acids. V dropped 3 bases and J dropped 6; count of bases not matched to a gene: 7. Germline CDR1 and CDR2: DFQATT and SNEGSKA (reference sequence). The DNA for the CDR3 is TGCAGTGCTAGGGGACTAGTGTCTCTCAATGAGCAGTTCTTC. Its protein is CSARGLVSLNEQFF.

The V and J genes are TRBV9 and TRBJ2-7; 9 bases are shared with TRBD2. The V gene's germline CDR1 is SGDLS and CDR2 YYNGEE. The CDR3 has 13 residues. The V gene end was trimmed by 7 bases and the J gene end by 5 bases; junction bases not matched to a gene: 7. The CDR3 coding sequence is TGTGCCAGCGGAGGACTAGCGCTCAACGAGCAGTACTTC. Translated: CASGGLALNEQYF.

The chain's CDR3 is CASSQGVQGSGNTIYF. The CDR3 bases are TGTGCCAGCAGCCAAGGCGTACAGGGCTCTGGAAACACCATATATTTT. V is TRBV3-1 and J is TRBJ1-3; tentatively, D is TRBD1 (6 bases). Trimming pared 1 base from V and 0 bases from J, leaving 10 bases between. The CDR3 covers 16 residues. Germline CDR1 reads LGHDT; CDR2 reads YNNKEL (reference sequence). Full variable domain (remainder filled in from reference TRBV3-1 and TRBJ1-3): DTAVSQTPKYLVTQMGNDKSIKCEQNLGHDTMYWYKQDSKKFLKIMFSYNNKELIINETVPNRFSPKSPDKAHLNLHINSLELGDSAVYFCASSQGVQGSGNTIYFGEGSWLTVV.